These 28 T cell receptor beta chains share one sample of origin, sequenced in a study of T cells in Graves' hyperthyroidism and ophthalmopathy. Authors of the study amplified TCR beta CDR3 regions from RNA transcripts. The HTBI primer set served for first-round RT-PCR of the TCR CDR3. TCRdb re-derived calls from the multiplex PCR reads in MiXCR, one entry per CDR3 protein. The sample lists approximately 510,000 distinct CDR3 sequences; about 45% were seen once. What was sequenced was peripheral blood or thyroid tissue (not recorded which). The receptors come from an adult woman with Graves' disease, either hyperthyroidism or ophthalmopathy (not recorded which).

This clonotype appeared many times. This CDR3 reads CASSYEQGEAFF. CDR3 nucleotide sequence: TGTGCCAGCTCGTATGAACAAGGTGAAGCTTTCTTT. This chain links TRBV10-3 with TRBJ1-1; D is uncertain. The V gene's germline CDR1 is ENHRY and CDR2 SYGVKD. The CDR3 length is 12 residues. V dropped 10 bases and J dropped 7 bases, with 16 bases sitting between them.

The chain recombines TRBV5-1 with TRBJ2-7; 7 bases are shared with TRBD2. Germline assignment: CDR1 SGHRS and CDR2 YFSETQ. J lost 1 base, V lost 0 bases, and 13 bases had no gene match. The CDR3 has 18 amino acids. The CDR3 DNA sequence: TGCGCCAGCAGCTTGGCCGGGGGGACCTCCTGGAGGTCCTACGAGCAGTACTTC. It translates to CASSLAGGTSWRSYEQYF.

The rearrangement uses TRBV29-1 and TRBJ2-7; 7 bases align to TRBD2. Per the germline V gene, CDR1 is SQVTM and CDR2 is ANQGSEA. The CDR3 has 14 residues. J was trimmed by 0 bases and V by 6 bases; bases with no gene match: 8. CDR3 loop: CSVESGNSSYEQYF. The CDR3 region has the DNA TGCAGCGTGGAGAGCGGGAACTCCTCCTACGAGCAGTACTTC.

J is TRBJ1-5 and V is TRBV7-9; D not certain. The J call is uncertain, as TRBJ2-3 better fits the DNA end. CDR1 and CDR2 from the germline V gene are SEHNR and FQNEAQ (reference sequence). This CDR3 spans 12 amino acids. This CDR3 is CASRTLTDTQYF. DNA for the CDR3: TGTGCCAGCAGGACCCTCACAGATACGCAGTATTTT.

This clonotype was counted ten times or more. The rearrangement joins TRBV20-1 to TRBJ1-3, with D uncertain. The CDR3 has 14 residues. Germline values: CDR1 DFQATT, CDR2 SNEGSKA (reference sequence). V lost 5 bases and J lost 1, with 12 bases in between. DNA of the CDR3: TGCAGTGCTGGAGTCGTTGGGTCTGGAAACACCATATATTTT. Translation gives CSAGVVGSGNTIYF.

The CDR3 sequence: CSARTGANEKLFF. DNA for the CDR3: TGCAGTGCTAGGACAGGAGCTAATGAAAAACTGTTTTTT. This chain links TRBV20-1 with TRBJ1-4, with a weak D call TRBD1 (6 bases). Germline V CDR1 and CDR2: DFQATT, SNEGSKA (reference sequence). The CDR3 totals 13 residues. V was shortened by 3 bases and J by 3 bases, with 8 bases between the two germline ends.

The CDR3 protein is CSASPGDDGYTF. The CDR3 DNA reads TGCAGTGCTTCCCCTGGGGACGATGGCTACACCTTC. This chain uses TRBV20-1 with TRBJ1-2; a possible D gene is TRBD1 (5 bases). CDR3 size: 12 residues. CDR1 is DFQATT, CDR2 SNEGSKA, per germline (reference sequence). V dropped 5 bases and J dropped 6 bases, with 13 bases sitting between them.

This clonotype was found a few times. The chain joins TRBV7-9 to TRBJ1-1; D uncertain. V was cut by 5 bases and J by 1 base, with 5 bases left in between. The CDR3 has 12 residues. Per the germline V gene, CDR1 is SEHNR and CDR2 is FQNEAQ (reference sequence). In nucleotides, the CDR3 is TGTGCCAGCAGCCCAGAGAACACTGAAGCTTTCTTT. It yields the protein CASSPENTEAFF.

This clonotype was seen many times. This chain connects TRBV6-5 to TRBJ1-1; D perhaps matches TRBD1 (5 bases). The germline CDR1 and CDR2 sequences are MNHEY and SVGAGI. The CDR3 is 13 residues long. Trimming shortened V by 6 bases and J by 5 bases, and 13 bases separated the two germline ends. The chain's CDR3 is CASRAGKITEAFF. The CDR3 DNA follows: TGTGCCAGCAGGGCAGGGAAAATTACTGAAGCTTTCTTT.

The chain combines TRBV10-3 with TRBJ1-2; the D is unclear. CDR3 length: 14 residues. Germline loops: CDR1 ENHRY, CDR2 SYGVKD. Trimming stripped 6 bases from V and 2 bases from J, with 13 bases between. DNA for the CDR3: TGTGCCATCAGCAAGGACGGGCAGAACTATGGCTACACCTTC. Amino acids: CAISKDGQNYGYTF.

On this clonotype itself: The CDR3 end shows no conserved phenylalanine or tryptophan, and so a read error is likely. The DNA is left out, because the CDR3 cannot be placed on it with certainty; the CDR3 is given as TCRdb lists it. The V and J genes are TRBV2 and TRBJ1-6. Germline V gives CDR1 SNHLY, CDR2 FYNNEI. The CDR3 is made up of 10 amino acids, end residues included. The CDR3 protein is CASSEGVPYY.

The chain uses TRBV2 and TRBJ2-3, with 12 positions matching TRBD2. V lost 6 bases and J lost 2; bases outside the gene matches: 6. The CDR3 runs to 16 residues. Germline lookup yields CDR1 SNHLY and CDR2 FYNNEI. CDR3 protein: CASSPLAGGITDTQYF. DNA for the CDR3: TGTGCCAGCAGCCCCCTAGCGGGAGGGATCACAGATACGCAGTATTTT. The full variable domain, rest sourced from reference TRBV2 and TRBJ2-3, is EPEVTQTPSHQVTQMGQEVILRCVPISNHLYFYWYRQILGQKVEFLVSFYNNEISEKSEIFDDQFSVERPDGSNFTLKIRSTKLEDSAMYFCASSPLAGGITDTQYFGPGTRLTVL.

The V and J genes are TRBV7-9 and TRBJ1-3; D perhaps matches TRBD1 (5 bases). With 4 bases removed from V and 4 bases from J, the gap between germline ends came to 8 bases. The CDR3 covers 13 residues. CDR1 and CDR2 (germline): SEHNR, FQNEAQ (reference sequence). The CDR3 loop reads CASSSGAGNTIYF. Here the CDR3 DNA reads TGTGCCAGCAGCTCCGGGGCCGGAAACACCATATATTTT.

In its sample, this clonotype was seen many times. This sequence joins TRBV7-8 and TRBJ2-5; possibly TRBD2 for D (6 bases). The CDR3 is made up of 17 amino acids. Germline CDR1 and CDR2: SGHVS and FQNEAQ. V was cut by 4 bases and J by 5 bases, with 23 bases left in between. In DNA, the CDR3 is TGTGCCAGCAGCTCACCGCTGGGAAAGCGGGTTGGCGAGACCCAGTACTTC. Its protein product is CASSSPLGKRVGETQYF.

In its sample, this clonotype was seen a few times. The J gene is TRBJ2-3, the V gene TRBV2, with 9 bases matching TRBD2. Looked up from germline, CDR1 is SNHLY and CDR2 is FYNNEI. J lost 8 bases, V lost 6 bases, and 9 bases had no gene match. CDR3 length equals 14 residues. This CDR3 reads CASRPTAGGGTQYF. For the CDR3, the DNA is TGTGCCAGCAGACCCACCGCGGGAGGGGGTACGCAGTATTTT.

This clonotype has at least ten counts. The chain is built from TRBV11-2 and TRBJ1-4; D is unresolved. V was trimmed by 0 bases and J by 10 bases, leaving 6 bases between them. Looked up from germline, CDR1 is SGHAT and CDR2 is FQNNGV. This CDR3 has 12 residues. The CDR3 here is CASSLETGKLFF. The CDR3 coding sequence is TGTGCCAGCAGCTTAGAGACGGGAAAACTGTTTTTT.

The chain has TRBV19 and TRBJ1-5, with unresolved D. The germline V and J ends were trimmed by 6 bases and 0 bases, with 12 bases remaining between them. The length of the CDR3 is 15 residues. The germline V gene has CDR1 LNHDA and CDR2 SQIVND (reference sequence). The CDR3, as DNA: TGTGCCAGTAGCACCGGGATCCATAGCAATCAGCCCCAGCATTTT. Amino acid sequence: CASSTGIHSNQPQHF.

Many counts were recorded for this clonotype. The CDR3 reads CASSLESNEKLFF. DNA for the CDR3: TGCGCCAGCAGCTTGGAATCTAATGAAAAACTGTTTTTT. The chain couples TRBV5-1 to TRBJ1-4, with unresolved D. This CDR3 is 13 amino acids long. With 0 bases removed from V and 3 bases from J, the gap between germline ends came to 3 bases. Per germline, CDR1 SGHRS and CDR2 YFSETQ.

This chain links TRBV10-3 with TRBJ1-1; D might be TRBD1 (5 bases). The CDR3 loop spans 14 amino acids. The germline V and J ends were trimmed by 4 bases and 2 bases, with 11 bases remaining between them. The germline gives CDR1 ENHRY, CDR2 SYGVKD. As DNA, the CDR3 is TGTGCCATCAGTGCTTCGGGGGAAAACACTGAAGCTTTCTTT. Protein sequence: CAISASGENTEAFF.

The table lists this clonotype with many counts. The rearrangement links TRBV5-4 to TRBJ2-7, with 7 nucleotides matching TRBD1. Germline CDR1 is SGHNT and CDR2 is YYREEE (reference sequence). V lost 4 bases and J lost 3; bases outside the gene matches: 10. This CDR3 region has 15 residues. The chain's CDR3 is CASSTVDRANYEQYF. The CDR3 nucleotides are TGTGCCAGCAGCACCGTAGACAGGGCAAACTACGAGCAGTACTTC.

This chain joins TRBV7-6 and TRBJ2-3; TRBD2 aligns across 7 bases. CDR3 length: 14 amino acids. V lost 5 bases to trimming and J lost 4 bases; unmatched junction nucleotides: 6. Germline V gives CDR1 SGHVS, CDR2 FNYEAQ. In DNA form, the CDR3 reads TGTGCCAGCAGCATAGGTCTAGCGGCAGATACGCAGTATTTT. As protein: CASSIGLAADTQYF.

The gene calls are TRBV5-1 and TRBJ1-6; 7 bases agree with TRBD1. After removal of 0 bases from V and 10 bases from J, the junction contained 7 bases not matched to a gene. The V gene's germline CDR1 is SGHRS and CDR2 YFSETQ. This CDR3 is 15 amino acids long. CDR3 coding DNA: TGCGCCAGCAGCTTGGATGGACAGGACGGGTCACCCCTCCACTTT. This translates into CASSLDGQDGSPLHF.

The chain uses TRBV10-3 and TRBJ2-7, with 13 positions matching TRBD2. The CDR3 is 15 residues long. V was clipped by 6 bases and J by 2 bases; unmatched bases: 4. The germline V gene encodes CDR1 ENHRY and CDR2 SYGVKD. The CDR3 loop reads CAISNGLAGAYEQYF. The DNA for the CDR3 is TGTGCCATCAGCAACGGACTAGCGGGAGCCTACGAGCAGTACTTC.

The chain recombines TRBV2 with TRBJ2-7; 9 bases fit TRBD1. The ends lost 6 bases at V and 3 bases at J; junction bases unmatched: 9. The CDR3 covers 15 residues. Looked up from germline, CDR1 is SNHLY and CDR2 is FYNNEI. The CDR3 DNA reads TGTGCCAGCAGGGGGGACAGGGAAGGTCTCTACGAGCAGTACTTC. Encoded protein: CASRGDREGLYEQYF.

The CDR3 coding sequence is TGTGCCAGCAGCGTTTCCACGAGGGACACTCCTAACTATGGCTACACCTTC. This encodes CASSVSTRDTPNYGYTF. The chain has TRBV9 and TRBJ1-2, with D possibly being TRBD1 (6 bases). The germline V gene encodes CDR1 SGDLS and CDR2 YYNGEE. The ends were cut back, 2 bases at V and 0 bases at J, with 17 bases in the middle. The CDR3 consists of 17 residues.

As to this clonotype: The junction departs from the called germline gene at one end, perhaps through a read error. Here the CDR3 reads CASSSRQKRGYTF. Here the CDR3 DNA reads TGTGCCAGCAGTTCCCGACAGAAGCGGGGCTACACCTTC. The chain uses TRBV10-3 and TRBJ1-2, with a weak D call TRBD1 (5 bases). Germline V gives CDR1 ENHRY, CDR2 SYGVKD. CDR3 size: 13 residues.

V is TRBV19 and J is TRBJ1-5; 9 nucleotides match TRBD1. V dropped 3 bases and J dropped 6; count of bases not matched to a gene: 3. The CDR3 is made up of 14 amino acids. Per the germline V gene, CDR1 is LNHDA and CDR2 is SQIVND (reference sequence). The CDR3 is CASSMRDRVQPQHF. The DNA of the CDR3 is TGTGCCAGTAGTATGAGGGACAGGGTTCAGCCCCAGCATTTT. The full variable domain, with the rest looked up from reference TRBV19 and TRBJ1-5, is DGGITQSPKYLFRKEGQNVTLSCEQNLNHDAMYWYRQDPGQGLRLIYYSQIVNDFQKGDIAEGYSVSREKKESFPLTVTSAQKNPTAFYLCASSMRDRVQPQHFGDGTRLSIL.

Worth noting for this clonotype: This may be a read error: a much more frequent sequence differs by one nucleotide. This chain connects TRBV5-6 to TRBJ2-2; tentative D call: TRBD2 (5 bases). CDR1 and CDR2 from the germline V gene are SGHDT and YYEEEE. This CDR3 is built from 19 residues. As DNA, the CDR3 is TGTGCCAGCAGCTTGGGGGGTGCGAACCCAGTAATTGGCACCGGGGAGCCGTTTTTT. Protein: CASSLGGANPVIGTGEPFF.